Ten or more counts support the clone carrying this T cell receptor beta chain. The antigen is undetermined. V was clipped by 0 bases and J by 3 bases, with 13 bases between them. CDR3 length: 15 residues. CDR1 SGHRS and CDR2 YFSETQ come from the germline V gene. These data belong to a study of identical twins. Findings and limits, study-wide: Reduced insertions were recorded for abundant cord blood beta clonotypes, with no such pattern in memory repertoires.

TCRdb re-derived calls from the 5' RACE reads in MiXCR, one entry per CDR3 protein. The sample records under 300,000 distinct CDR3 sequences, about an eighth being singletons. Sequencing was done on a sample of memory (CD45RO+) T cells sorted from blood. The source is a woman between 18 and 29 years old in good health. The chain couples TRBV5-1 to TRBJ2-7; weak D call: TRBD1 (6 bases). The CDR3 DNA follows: TGCGCCAGCAGCTTGGCTGCGACAGGAATCTACGAGCAGTACTTC. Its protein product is CASSLAATGIYEQYF.